The 11 T cell receptor beta chains presented below share a single source sample, sequenced in a study of beta chain features in type 1 diabetes. Expressed TCRB transcripts were sequenced because the entire RNA isolate underwent reverse transcription. This table comes from immunoSEQ multiplex PCR, and its TCRdb copy is limited to in-frame clones, with some not included. The sample carries hundreds of thousands of clones, 11% recorded once. The source material was naive CD4+ T cells from blood. These receptors were obtained from a woman aged 18-30 years in good health.

There are a few counts of this clone. For the CDR3, the DNA is TGCAGCGCCATAATAGCGGGAGTGGGCACCGGGGAGCTGTTTTTT. It codes for CSAIIAGVGTGELFF. The V and J genes are TRBV29-1 and TRBJ2-2, with 9 bases identical to TRBD2. This CDR3 is built from 15 residues. Looked up from germline, CDR1 is SQVTM and CDR2 is ANQGSEA. V lost 7 bases and J lost 4; bases outside the gene matches: 10.

This sequence joins TRBV5-1 and TRBJ2-3; tentative D call: TRBD1 (5 bases). The CDR3 has 13 residues. The germline V gene encodes CDR1 SGHRS and CDR2 YFSETQ. V was pared by 1 base and J by 4 bases, with 7 bases between. CDR3 amino acids: CASSLQGPDTQYF. The CDR3 coding sequence is TGCGCCAGCAGCTTGCAGGGTCCAGATACGCAGTATTTT.

The V gene is TRBV29-1, the J gene TRBJ1-4; 9 nucleotides align to TRBD1. V shed 6 bases, J shed 7 bases, and the junction held 6 bases outside the gene matches. CDR3 size: 13 residues. Germline V lookup: CDR1 SQVTM, CDR2 ANQGSEA. DNA of the CDR3: TGCAGCGTCCGACAGGGGGAGGTTGAAAAACTGTTTTTT. It is translated as CSVRQGEVEKLFF.

The chain recombines TRBV2 with TRBJ2-5; D call uncertain. Germline assignment: CDR1 SNHLY and CDR2 FYNNEI. The CDR3 has 13 amino acids. V was shortened by 4 bases and J by 3 bases, with 9 bases between the two germline ends. The CDR3 DNA follows: TGTGCCAGCAGTGTATTCCGGGAAGAGACCCAGTACTTC. Translated, it gives CASSVFREETQYF.

CDR3 amino acids: CAWSPGHYNEQFF. The CDR3 DNA reads as TGTGCCTGGAGCCCTGGACACTACAATGAGCAGTTCTTC. The chain uses TRBV30 and TRBJ2-1; the D gene is possibly TRBD1 (5 bases). The germline V gene has CDR1 GTSNPN and CDR2 SVGIG (reference sequence). This CDR3 is built from 13 residues. Trimming took off 3 bases at V and 3 bases at J, with 9 bases between the two ends.

There are a few counts of this clone. This chain uses TRBV10-3 with TRBJ2-7; TRBD1 agrees at 9 bases. The V gene end was trimmed by 6 bases and the J gene end by 6 bases; junction bases not matched to a gene: 15. CDR1 is ENHRY and CDR2 is SYGVKD in the germline V gene. The CDR3 runs to 16 residues. The CDR3 spells CAISPGGTGKLGEQYF. The DNA of the CDR3 is TGTGCCATCAGCCCGGGTGGGACAGGGAAATTGGGCGAGCAGTACTTC.

This sequence joins TRBV30 and TRBJ2-7; D gene ambiguous. This CDR3 comprises 9 residues. V shed 7 bases and J shed 13 bases, with 14 bases lying between them. From germline, CDR1 is GTSNPN and CDR2 SVGIG (reference sequence). CDR3 in amino acids: CAYGSIPYF. The CDR3 DNA is TGTGCCTACGGATCCATACCCTACTTC.

This chain joins TRBV7-3 and TRBJ2-3; D remains unclear. Germline CDR1 reads SGHTA; CDR2 reads FQGTGA. The CDR3 sequence is 13 residues long. V was shortened by 2 bases and J by 4 bases, with 7 bases between the two germline ends. CDR3 sequence (DNA): TGTGCCAGCAGCTTAGGCCTCGCAGATACGCAGTATTTT. Its protein product is CASSLGLADTQYF.

The CDR3 sequence: CASIQSGPANIQYF. CDR3 sequence (DNA): TGTGCCAGCATCCAATCCGGGCCGGCAAACATTCAGTACTTC. The V call is TRBV25-1, the J call TRBJ2-4; D ambiguous. The ends were cut back, 7 bases at V and 6 bases at J, with 16 bases in the middle. CDR3 length equals 14 residues. In germline, CDR1 is MGHDK, CDR2 SYGVNS.

This clone was recorded at least ten times. V usage is TRBV30 and J usage is TRBJ2-7; 11 nucleotides align to TRBD2. The CDR3 length is 17 residues. V shed 3 bases, J shed 2 bases, and the junction held 12 bases outside the gene matches. Looked up from germline, CDR1 is GTSNPN and CDR2 is SVGIG (reference sequence). CDR3: CAWRRTSGSYQTYEQYF. The CDR3 DNA follows: TGTGCCTGGAGACGGACTAGCGGGTCCTACCAGACCTACGAGCAGTACTTC.

This clone showed up just a few times. The J gene is TRBJ1-1, the V gene TRBV15; no definite D call. CDR1 is LNHNV and CDR2 is YYDKDF in the germline V gene (reference sequence). CDR3 length equals 14 residues. Trimming removed 2 bases from V and 2 bases from J, with 9 bases in between. CDR3 bases: TGTGCCACCAGCAGACATAACAGAAACACTGAAGCTTTCTTT. Translated, it gives CATSRHNRNTEAFF.